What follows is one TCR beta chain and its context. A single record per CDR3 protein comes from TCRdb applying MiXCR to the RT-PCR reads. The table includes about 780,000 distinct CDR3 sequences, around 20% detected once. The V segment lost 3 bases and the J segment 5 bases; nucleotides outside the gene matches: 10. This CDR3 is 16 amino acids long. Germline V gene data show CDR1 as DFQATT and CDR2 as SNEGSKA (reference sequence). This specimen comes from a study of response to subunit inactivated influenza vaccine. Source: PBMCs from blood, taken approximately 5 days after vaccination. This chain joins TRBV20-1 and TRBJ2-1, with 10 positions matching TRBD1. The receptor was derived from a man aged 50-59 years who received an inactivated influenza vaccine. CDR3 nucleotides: TGCAGTGCTAGGGGACAGGGGACCGCCCTGGACAATGAGCAGTTCTTC. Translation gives CSARGQGTALDNEQFF.